The 4 T cell receptor beta chains in this list originate from one sample, sequenced in a study of tumor-infiltrating lymphocytes in primary liver carcinoma. TCR beta cDNA was made from roughly 450 ng total RNA with a constant-region primer. ARM-PCR was slightly modified, and three nested multiplex PCR rounds with it gave rise to the TCR beta libraries. Forward primers for TRBV1-TRBV30 and a C-beta reverse primer served the first two PCR rounds, at around 9 cycles each. Using its own MiXCR run on the multiplex PCR reads, TCRdb lists one record per CDR3 protein. This repertoire shows about 200,000 distinct CDR3 sequences, roughly 61% found once; its top ten account for roughly 7%. Unsorted whole blood supplied the blood RNA, and germline DNA was isolated too. The sequenced material came from peripheral blood. The origin of the receptors is a woman in her sixties or seventies with primary liver carcinoma and hepatitis B virus infection.

A few counts support this clonotype. This could be a read error, since a much larger clone is one nucleotide away. Because it lacks the conserved phenylalanine or tryptophan at the end, this CDR3 is likely a read error. It is unclear where the CDR3 begins or ends on the DNA, so no DNA is shown, and the CDR3 is as TCRdb lists it. The rearrangement links TRBV11-2 to TRBJ1-2; TRBD1, as called in the table, went unchecked against the DNA. 15 amino acids form the CDR3, both terminal residues included. Germline loops: CDR1 SGHAT, CDR2 FQNNGV. CDR3 amino acids: CASSSPATDNYGCTL.

To note about this clonotype: One base away lies a much larger clone, so this may be a sequencing read error. The rearrangement links TRBV11-2 to TRBJ1-2; D possibly corresponds to TRBD1 (5 bases). V was shortened by 5 bases and J by 7 bases, with 11 bases between the two germline ends. Germline CDR1 reads SGHAT; CDR2 reads FQNNGV. The CDR3 sequence is 12 residues long. CDR3 protein: CASSLGDCGYTF. As DNA, the CDR3 is TGTGCCAGCAGCCTTGGGGACTGTGGCTACACCTTC.

The CDR3: CASSGTRAGEFLCEQYF. The DNA for the CDR3 is TGTGCCAGCAGTGGTACCCGGGCAGGGGAATTTTTATGCGAGCAGTACTTC. This chain connects TRBV6-1 to TRBJ2-7, with D possibly being TRBD1 (6 bases). V shed 4 bases and J shed 6 bases, with 25 bases lying between them. CDR1 and CDR2 (germline): MNHNS, SASEGT. The CDR3 is 17 residues long.

As for this clonotype: Sequence at one end of the junction differs from germline and may be a read error. The chain links TRBV11-1 to TRBJ2-1; 9 nucleotides line up with TRBD2. Germline values: CDR1 SGHAT, CDR2 FQDESV (reference sequence). The CDR3 runs 15 residues. The CDR3 loop reads CASISTSGAYNVQFF. For the CDR3, the DNA is TGTGCCAGCATCTCGACTAGCGGAGCCTACAATGTGCAGTTCTTC.